A selection of T cell receptor beta chains follows, all from one sample in a study of blood T cell repertoires in COVID-19. TCRdb's table, derived via immunoSEQ multiplex PCR, lists solely in-frame clones and lacks some. The sample shows about 50,000 clones, about 87% of them seen only once. Sequences were obtained from peripheral blood. Source of these receptors: a human donor with active COVID-19. The donor label of this sample is uncertain. The CDR3 runs from the conserved cysteine through the conserved F or W. D genes are given only for firm matches. Only part of the rows carry a size: once, few, many, or a class if the clone is expanded.

TRBV4-1,-,15,-,TRBJ1-5,CASSPQGPLNQPQHF,TGCGCCAGCAGCCCACAGGGACCGCTTAATCAGCCCCAGCATTTT
TRBV21-1,-,19,-,TRBJ2-3,CASSKEMIAGKSSTDTQYF,TGTGCCAGCAGCAAAGAGATGATAGCGGGTAAATCTAGCACAGATACGCAGTATTTT
TRBV12-5,-,19,TRBD2,TRBJ2-5,CASGPRLAGAQESGETQYF,TGTGCTAGTGGTCCCCGACTAGCGGGGGCCCAGGAGTCCGGAGAGACCCAGTACTTC
TRBV10-3,-,17,TRBD2,TRBJ2-7,CAISDGTSLTFFYEQYF,TGTGCCATCAGTGACGGGACTAGTCTTACTTTTTTCTACGAGCAGTACTTC
TRBV11-3,-,16,-,TRBJ1-2,CASSLEGGKLNYGYTF,TGTGCCAGCAGCTTAGAGGGGGGAAAACTTAACTATGGCTACACCTTC
TRBV19,-,17,-,TRBJ1-5,CASRQQTGLNSNQPQHF,TGTGCCAGTAGACAACAAACAGGCCTTAATAGCAATCAGCCCCAGCATTTT
TRBV11-2,-,14,-,TRBJ2-2,CASSWGAGTGELFF,TGTGCCAGCAGCTGGGGTGCGGGAACCGGGGAGCTGTTTTTT
TRBV18,-,13,TRBD1,TRBJ1-1,CASSPRQGPFAFF,TGTGCCAGCTCACCCCGACAGGGCCCGTTTGCTTTCTTT
TRBV5-1,-,17,-,TRBJ2-7,CASSLAKAEPSSYEQYF,TGCGCCAGCAGCTTGGCCAAGGCGGAACCAAGCTCCTACGAGCAGTACTTC
TRBV7-7,-,12,-,TRBJ1-1,CASSSLFTEAFF,TGTGCTAGCAGCTCACTCTTCACTGAAGCTTTCTTT
TRBV5-1,-,15,TRBD1,TRBJ2-2,CASSEGTGNTGELFF,TGCGCCAGCAGCGAGGGGACAGGTAACACCGGGGAGCTGTTTTTT
TRBV19,-,14,-,TRBJ1-2,CASSISAGIYGYTF,TGTGCCAGTAGTATCTCCGCAGGAATCTATGGCTACACCTTC
TRBV5-5,-,15,TRBD1,TRBJ2-7,CASSSGQGLRYEQYF,TGTGCCAGCAGCTCGGGACAGGGCCTGAGGTACGAGCAGTACTTC
TRBV6-1,-,14,TRBD1,TRBJ1-4,CASSEAPGTGYQFF,TGTGCCAGCAGTGAAGCGCCTGGGACAGGGTATCAGTTTTTT
TRBV5-4,-,14,-,TRBJ2-2,CASSLRGITGELFF,TGTGCCAGCAGCTTGAGGGGGATCACCGGGGAGCTGTTTTTT
TRBV9,-,12,-,TRBJ2-3,CAIPPSTDTQYF,TGTGCCATCCCCCCTAGCACAGATACGCAGTATTTT
TRBV21-1,-,19,-,TRBJ2-1,CASSKGSRYARATYNEQFF,TGTGCCAGCAGCAAAGGGTCAAGGTACGCCAGGGCGACCTACAATGAGCAGTTCTTC
TRBV12-3/TRBV12-4,-,13,TRBD1,TRBJ1-2,CASMLDRGGGYTF,TGTGCCAGCATGCTGGACAGGGGAGGAGGCTACACCTTC
TRBV5-5,-,19,TRBD2,TRBJ2-3,CASSPQLRMGLADTDTQYF,TGTGCCAGCAGCCCGCAACTTCGAATGGGACTAGCGGACACAGATACGCAGTATTTT
TRBV4-1,once,15,-,TRBJ2-3,CASSQGELEGDTQYF,TGCGCCAGCAGCCAAGGGGAACTAGAGGGAGATACGCAGTATTTT
TRBV2,-,16,-,TRBJ2-4,CASSDRGLIYKNIQYF,TGTGCCAGCAGTGATAGGGGCCTCATCTACAAAAACATTCAGTACTTC
TRBV24-1,few,13,TRBD2,TRBJ2-7,CATSDPGRYEQYF,TGTGCCACCAGTGACCCCGGGAGGTACGAGCAGTACTTC
TRBV1,-,18,-,TRBJ2-7,CTSSQDPSGGAPSYEQYF,TGCACCAGCAGCCAAGATCCTAGCGGGGGAGCGCCTTCCTACGAGCAGTACTTC
TRBV5-6,-,14,TRBD1,TRBJ2-7,CASSSGTGAYEQYF,TGTGCCAGCAGTTCCGGGACAGGGGCCTACGAGCAGTACTTC
TRBV13,-,14,-,TRBJ2-7,CASSNWGSEGEQYF,TGTGCCAGCAGCAACTGGGGAAGTGAGGGCGAGCAGTACTTC
TRBV2,-,12,-,TRBJ2-3,CASSERADTQYF,TGTGCCAGCAGTGAGCGGGCAGATACGCAGTATTTT
TRBV12-3/TRBV12-4,once,13,-,TRBJ1-2,CASSPDRNYGYTF,TGTGCCAGCAGCCCGGACAGAAACTATGGCTACACCTTC